This T cell receptor beta chain was recorded in a study of technical replicates of blood from several donors. This clone was seen only a few times. TCRdb's copy holds only in-frame clones and misses some; the assay was immunoSEQ multiplex PCR. The sample lists about 73,000 clones, approximately 93% seen once, with approximately 0.25% in the top ten. This clonotype was obtained from a human donor in good health. The sequenced material came from T cells isolated from PBMCs.

The CDR3 is CASSQVGGRNTEAFF. The CDR3 DNA sequence: TGTGCCAGCAGCCAAGTTGGTGGGAGGAACACTGAAGCTTTCTTT. The chain carries TRBV4-2 and TRBJ1-1; no clear D. V lost 1 base and J 1 base, leaving 10 bases between the germline ends. The CDR3 runs 15 residues. Germline CDR1 is LGHNA and CDR2 is YNFKEQ.